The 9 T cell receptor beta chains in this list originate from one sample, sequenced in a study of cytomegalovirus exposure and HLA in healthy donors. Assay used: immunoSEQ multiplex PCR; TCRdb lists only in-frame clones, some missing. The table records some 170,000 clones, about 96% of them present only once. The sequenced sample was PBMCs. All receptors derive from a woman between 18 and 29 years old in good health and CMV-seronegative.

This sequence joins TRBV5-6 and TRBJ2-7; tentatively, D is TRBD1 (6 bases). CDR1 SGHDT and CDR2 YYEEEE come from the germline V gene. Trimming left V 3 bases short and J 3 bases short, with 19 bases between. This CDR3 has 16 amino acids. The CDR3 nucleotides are TGTGCCAGCAGCTCACGGACAGTTTTTCAACTCTACGAGCAGTACTTC. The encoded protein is CASSSRTVFQLYEQYF.

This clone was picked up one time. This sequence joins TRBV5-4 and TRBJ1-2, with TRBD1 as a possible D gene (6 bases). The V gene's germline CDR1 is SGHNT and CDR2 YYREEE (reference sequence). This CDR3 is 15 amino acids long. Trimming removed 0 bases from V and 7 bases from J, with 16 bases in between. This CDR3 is CASSLALAGVSGYTF. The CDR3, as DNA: TGTGCCAGCAGCTTGGCCCTTGCAGGGGTTTCTGGCTACACCTTC.

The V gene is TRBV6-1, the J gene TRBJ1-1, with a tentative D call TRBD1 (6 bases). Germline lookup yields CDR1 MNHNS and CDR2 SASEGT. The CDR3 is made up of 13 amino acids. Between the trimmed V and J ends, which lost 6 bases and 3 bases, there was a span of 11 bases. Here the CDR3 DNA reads TGTGCCAGCAGGCGGGGGCGTGACACTGAAGCTTTCTTT. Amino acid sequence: CASRRGRDTEAFF.

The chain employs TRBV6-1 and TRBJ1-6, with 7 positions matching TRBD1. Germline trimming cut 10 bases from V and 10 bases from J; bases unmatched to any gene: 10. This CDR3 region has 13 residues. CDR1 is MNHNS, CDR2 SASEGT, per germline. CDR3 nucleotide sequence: TGTGCCACCAAGACAGGGATAGCCTCACCCCTCCACTTT. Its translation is CATKTGIASPLHF.

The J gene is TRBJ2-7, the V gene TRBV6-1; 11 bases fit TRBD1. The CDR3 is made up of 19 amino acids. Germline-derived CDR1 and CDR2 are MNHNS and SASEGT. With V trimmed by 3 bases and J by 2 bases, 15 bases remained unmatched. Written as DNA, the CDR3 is TGTGCCAGCAGTGACGCCGGGACAGGGGGTGCAGGGCGAACCTACGAGCAGTACTTC. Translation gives CASSDAGTGGAGRTYEQYF.

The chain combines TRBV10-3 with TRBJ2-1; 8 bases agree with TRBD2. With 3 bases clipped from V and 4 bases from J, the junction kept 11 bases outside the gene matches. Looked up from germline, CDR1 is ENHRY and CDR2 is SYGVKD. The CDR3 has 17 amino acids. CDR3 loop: CAISELAGKIKYNEQFF. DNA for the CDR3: TGTGCCATCAGTGAATTAGCGGGGAAAATAAAATACAATGAGCAGTTCTTC.

CDR3 residues: CAYSTGKVGELFF. The DNA for the CDR3 is TGTGCCTACTCGACAGGGAAAGTAGGGGAGCTGTTTTTT. The chain links TRBV30 to TRBJ2-2; 7 bases agree with TRBD1. From germline, CDR1 is GTSNPN and CDR2 SVGIG (reference sequence). This CDR3 spans 13 amino acids. V lost 7 bases and J lost 8; bases outside the gene matches: 10.

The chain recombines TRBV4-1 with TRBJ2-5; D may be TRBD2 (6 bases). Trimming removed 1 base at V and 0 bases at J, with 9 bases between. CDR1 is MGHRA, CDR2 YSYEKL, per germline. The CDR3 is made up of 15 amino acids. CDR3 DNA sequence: TGCGCCAGCAGCCAAGTCGCGGGGAACCAAGAGACCCAGTACTTC. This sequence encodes CASSQVAGNQETQYF.

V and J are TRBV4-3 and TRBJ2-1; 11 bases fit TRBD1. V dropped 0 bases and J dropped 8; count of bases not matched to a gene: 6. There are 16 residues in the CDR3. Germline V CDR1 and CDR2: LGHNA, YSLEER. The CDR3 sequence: CASSQEVGQGAYEQFF. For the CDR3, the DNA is TGCGCCAGCAGCCAAGAAGTAGGACAGGGGGCGTATGAGCAGTTCTTC.